This is a list of T cell receptor beta chains from one sample in a study of cytomegalovirus exposure and HLA in healthy donors. This table comes from immunoSEQ multiplex PCR, and its TCRdb copy is limited to in-frame clones, with some not included. The top ten clones hold about 13% of a sample with 150,000 to 180,000 clones, approximately 80% of them seen once. The sequenced material came from PBMCs. The source of these receptors is a man under 40 in good health and CMV-seropositive. The CDR3 runs from the conserved cysteine through the conserved F or W. A D gene is named only where the DNA matches it firmly. Clone size is shown for a subset of rows, as once, few, many or a class of expanded clone.

v_gene,d_gene,j_gene,abundance,CDR3aa,CDR3nt
TRBV6-6,.,TRBJ2-3,.,CASTQQTDTQYF,TGTGCCAGCACCCAACAGACAGATACGCAGTATTTT
TRBV28,.,TRBJ1-5,.,CASSFGARSNQPQHF,TGTGCCAGCAGTTTTGGGGCTCGAAGCAATCAGCCCCAGCATTTT
TRBV9,.,TRBJ1-3,few,CASSVRGRGRISGNTIYF,TGTGCCAGCAGCGTCCGAGGGCGGGGGCGAATCTCTGGAAACACCATATATTTT
TRBV10-3,.,TRBJ2-1,.,CAIHSGDAYNEQFF,TGTGCCATCCATAGCGGAGATGCCTACAATGAGCAGTTCTTC
TRBV18,.,TRBJ2-5,.,CASSPPEGGQETQYF,TGTGCCAGCTCACCACCGGAGGGCGGACAAGAGACCCAGTACTTC
TRBV18,TRBD2,TRBJ2-3,once,CASSLNAASGSSDTQYF,TGTGCCAGCTCCCTAAATGCGGCTAGCGGGAGTTCAGATACGCAGTATTTT
TRBV20-1,TRBD2,TRBJ2-1,.,CSATGGEVFF,TGCAGTGCTACGGGAGGGGAGGTGTTCTTC
TRBV29-1,.,TRBJ2-7,.,CSVEVGSSFYEQYF,TGCAGCGTTGAAGTAGGCTCTAGCTTCTACGAGCAGTACTTC
TRBV2,.,TRBJ2-7,.,CASSEGGIEQYF,TGTGCCAGCAGTGAAGGCGGGATAGAGCAGTACTTC
TRBV27,TRBD1,TRBJ2-1,.,CASRQGATYNEQFF,TGTGCCAGCAGACAGGGGGCAACCTACAATGAGCAGTTCTTC
TRBV7-9,TRBD2,TRBJ2-1,.,CASSLTLLAGVDNEQFF,TGTGCCAGCAGCTTAACCCTACTAGCGGGAGTTGACAATGAGCAGTTCTTC
TRBV5-1,TRBD1,TRBJ2-5,.,CASSPRGGEETQYF,TGCGCCAGCAGCCCCCGAGGGGGCGAGGAGACCCAGTACTTC
TRBV5-1,.,TRBJ2-7,.,CASSSTSYEQYF,TGCGCCAGCAGCTCCACTAGCTACGAGCAGTACTTC
TRBV5-1,TRBD1,TRBJ2-7,.,CASSSGQGAGEQYF,TGCGCCAGCAGCTCAGGACAGGGGGCGGGCGAGCAGTACTTC
TRBV29-1,TRBD2,TRBJ2-1,once,CSVVEAGAMGEQFF,TGCAGCGTTGTTGAGGCGGGAGCAATGGGTGAGCAGTTCTTC
TRBV2,TRBD2,TRBJ2-7,few,CASSTTSGITYEQYF,TGTGCCAGCAGTACGACTAGCGGGATTACCTACGAGCAGTACTTC
TRBV2,.,TRBJ1-1,.,CAGSGQMNTEAFF,TGTGCCGGGTCTGGACAAATGAACACTGAAGCTTTCTTT
TRBV7-9,.,TRBJ1-1,.,CASSFTGTEAFF,TGTGCCAGCAGCTTCACAGGCACTGAAGCTTTCTTT
TRBV27,.,TRBJ1-1,.,CASSLLDRSTEAFF,TGTGCCAGCAGTCTACTAGACAGGTCAACTGAAGCTTTCTTT
TRBV15,.,TRBJ1-4,.,CATSRGGGTTNEKLFF,TGTGCCACCAGCAGAGGGGGAGGCACAACTAATGAAAAACTGTTTTTT
TRBV19,TRBD1,TRBJ2-2,.,CASKQGGNTGELFF,TGTGCCAGCAAACAGGGGGGGAACACCGGGGAGCTGTTTTTT
TRBV5-3,TRBD1,TRBJ2-7,.,CAREGTGGEYF,TGTGCCAGAGAGGGTACAGGGGGCGAGTACTTC
TRBV28,TRBD1,TRBJ2-7,.,CASSRGQGYEQYF,TGTGCCAGCAGTCGGGGACAGGGATACGAGCAGTACTTC
TRBV2,.,TRBJ1-1,few,CASSHDLGRGGANTEAFF,TGTGCCAGCAGCCACGACTTGGGGCGGGGAGGAGCGAACACTGAAGCTTTCTTT
TRBV5-8,.,TRBJ2-5,.,CASSLGLGQETQYF,TGTGCCAGCAGCTTGGGACTAGGCCAAGAGACCCAGTACTTC
TRBV6-5,.,TRBJ1-1,.,CASSYGQNTEAFF,TGTGCCAGCAGTTACGGACAGAACACTGAAGCTTTCTTT
TRBV2,TRBD2,TRBJ2-7,.,CASSVKREGPQTYEQYF,TGTGCCAGCAGTGTTAAGCGGGAGGGACCCCAAACCTACGAGCAGTACTTC
TRBV6-5,.,TRBJ2-5,.,CASSYSKREETQYF,TGTGCCAGCAGTTACTCGAAACGGGAAGAGACCCAGTACTTC
TRBV2,.,TRBJ2-5,.,CASSDSRLQETQYF,TGTGCCAGCAGCGACAGCAGACTTCAAGAGACCCAGTACTTC
TRBV21-1,.,TRBJ1-1,.,CANPGQNTEAFF,TGTGCCAATCCTGGGCAGAACACTGAAGCTTTCTTT
TRBV27,TRBD1,TRBJ2-3,few,CASSTWDRATDTQYF,TGTGCCAGCAGTACCTGGGACAGGGCCACAGATACGCAGTATTTT
TRBV7-3,TRBD1,TRBJ2-7,.,CASSFLTGGEQYF,TGTGCCAGCAGCTTCTTGACAGGGGGTGAGCAGTACTTC
TRBV5-1,TRBD1,TRBJ2-7,.,CASSWSTGANGEQYF,TGCGCCAGCAGCTGGTCTACAGGGGCGAATGGGGAGCAGTACTTC
TRBV5-1,.,TRBJ2-7,.,CASSLTAPYEQYF,TGCGCCAGCAGCTTGACTGCTCCCTACGAGCAGTACTTC
TRBV9,TRBD2,TRBJ2-7,.,CASSVAQREVGEQYF,TGTGCCAGCAGCGTAGCCCAGCGGGAGGTAGGAGAGCAGTACTTC
TRBV9,TRBD1,TRBJ1-2,.,CASSVYGTGLGYTF,TGTGCCAGCAGCGTATATGGGACAGGGTTGGGCTACACCTTC
TRBV2,.,TRBJ1-1,.,CASRGQVNTEAFF,TGTGCCAGCAGGGGGCAGGTGAACACTGAAGCTTTCTTT
TRBV30,.,TRBJ2-4,.,CAWSADLAKNIQYF,TGTGCCTGGAGTGCAGATCTAGCCAAAAACATTCAGTACTTC
TRBV5-1,TRBD2,TRBJ2-3,.,CASSPVAGEGTDTQYF,TGCGCCAGCAGCCCCGTAGCGGGAGAGGGCACAGATACGCAGTATTTT
TRBV30,TRBD1,TRBJ2-2,once,CAWSISEPGQLTGELFF,TGTGCCTGGAGTATTTCAGAGCCGGGACAGCTGACCGGGGAGCTGTTTTTT
TRBV5-8,.,TRBJ1-5,once,CASSLLGTKYQPQHF,TGTGCCAGCAGCCTTCTAGGGACAAAATATCAGCCCCAGCATTTT
TRBV27,.,TRBJ2-2,.,CASTDSPAAGELFF,TGTGCCAGCACGGACAGCCCGGCAGCCGGGGAGCTGTTTTTT
TRBV5-6,TRBD1,TRBJ2-5,once,CASSYQGVETQYF,TGTGCCAGCAGCTATCAGGGGGTGGAGACCCAGTACTTC